Following are 15 T cell receptor beta chains from one sample sequenced in a study of PD-L1 blockade in urothelial cancer. Sequencing was performed with immunoSEQ multiplex PCR; in TCRdb, only in-frame clones are kept and a portion is missing. This sample has roughly 63,000 clones; roughly 80% occur once, and the top ten carry approximately 5.1%. Stated time point: pretreatment peripheral blood. The sample was PBMCs, taken around atezolizumab (anti-PD-L1) treatment. These receptors were collected from a man in his 70s with urothelial cancer.

The J gene is TRBJ2-3, the V gene TRBV27, with unresolved D. Germline-derived CDR1 and CDR2 are MNHEY and SMNVEV (reference sequence). The CDR3 length is 14 residues. With 10 bases removed from V and 0 bases from J, the gap between germline ends came to 14 bases. In DNA form, the CDR3 reads TGTGCCACCAGGAAGAGAGTGAGCACAGATACGCAGTATTTT. Amino acid sequence: CATRKRVSTDTQYF.

The V and J genes are TRBV19 and TRBJ1-5; 8 bases map to TRBD1. Germline lookup yields CDR1 LNHDA and CDR2 SQIVND (reference sequence). V shed 9 bases and J 7 bases; nucleotides not matched to a gene: 8. The CDR3 length is 13 residues. CDR3 protein: CASSTGVGQPQHF. The DNA for the CDR3 is TGTGCCAGCTCGACAGGGGTTGGGCAGCCCCAGCATTTT.

The rearrangement links TRBV28 to TRBJ1-4; perhaps TRBD1 as D (5 bases). The CDR3 runs 16 residues. Trimming left V 3 bases short and J 8 bases short, with 19 bases between. From germline, CDR1 is MDHEN and CDR2 SYDVKM. CDR3 bases: TGTGCCAGCAGTTTTACGAGTTCGGAGGGGCAGGAAAAACTGTTTTTT. This codes for CASSFTSSEGQEKLFF.

J is TRBJ2-5 and V is TRBV11-3, with 10 bases identical to TRBD2. Losses at the gene ends were 5 bases for V and 4 bases for J; bases not matched to a gene: 10. From germline, CDR1 is SGHNT and CDR2 YENEEA. CDR3 length: 16 residues. The CDR3 here is CASSPSSGRVGETQYF. The CDR3 nucleotides are TGTGCCAGCAGCCCCTCAAGCGGGAGGGTGGGAGAGACCCAGTACTTC.

The rearrangement links TRBV30 to TRBJ1-2, with 8 positions matching TRBD1. The J segment lost 7 bases and the V segment lost 3 bases, leaving 10 bases of the junction unmatched. Per germline, CDR1 GTSNPN and CDR2 SVGIG (reference sequence). CDR3 length: 14 residues. Here the CDR3 DNA reads TGTGCCTGGAGGGGGTCAGGGGGCTCTTTTGGCTACACCTTC. Translated, it gives CAWRGSGGSFGYTF.

The chain recombines TRBV14 with TRBJ1-1, with D possibly TRBD1 on 5 matching bases. Germline lookup yields CDR1 SGHDN and CDR2 FVKESK. Trimming left V 2 bases short and J 6 bases short, with 16 bases between. The CDR3 runs 15 residues. The CDR3: CASSQFRGYGSEAFF. CDR3 DNA sequence: TGTGCCAGCAGCCAATTCCGGGGGTACGGCTCTGAAGCTTTCTTT.

The chain joins TRBV23-1 to TRBJ2-3; D might be TRBD2 (5 bases). TRBV23-1 is treated as an ORF (open reading frame) with a function not yet certain. V was clipped by 3 bases and J by 4 bases, with 23 bases between them. This CDR3 spans 18 amino acids. As DNA, the CDR3 is TGCGCCAGCAGTCATCCCACGCCGGACTCACTACTCTCAGATACGCAGTATTTT. Encoded protein: CASSHPTPDSLLSDTQYF.

The genes are TRBV21-1 and TRBJ2-7; the listed D gene, TRBD1, was not tested against the DNA. TRBV21-1 is reported as a pseudogene. The CDR3 has 15 residues. CDR3 residues: CASSAPQFAFHEQYF. The CDR3 coding sequence is TGTGCCAGCAGCGCCCCACAGTTTGCGTTCCACGAGCAGTACTTC.

The J gene is TRBJ2-2, the V gene TRBV4-1; weak D call: TRBD2 (6 bases). Trimming took off 4 bases at V and 0 bases at J, with 12 bases between the two ends. Germline lookup yields CDR1 MGHRA and CDR2 YSYEKL. The CDR3 length is 16 residues. CDR3 DNA: TGCGCCAGCAGCCGGGGCCGGGGGACGAACACCGGGGAGCTGTTTTTT. This gives the protein CASSRGRGTNTGELFF.

CDR3 in amino acids: CASSLRTGYEQYF. CDR3 coding DNA: TGTGCCAGCAGCTTACGTACAGGCTACGAGCAGTACTTC. V gene TRBV11-2 combines with J gene TRBJ2-7; D may be TRBD1 (5 bases). V shed 2 bases and J shed 3 bases, with 8 bases lying between them. In germline, CDR1 is SGHAT, CDR2 FQNNGV. The CDR3 covers 13 residues.

The chain carries TRBV11-1 and TRBJ2-7, with 7 bases aligning to TRBD1. CDR1 and CDR2 (germline): SGHAT, FQDESV (reference sequence). V was clipped by 4 bases and J by 3 bases; unmatched bases: 15. The CDR3 totals 17 residues. The CDR3 nucleotides are TGTGCCAGCAGCTCCCCAAGCCGACAGGGACAAGTCTACGAGCAGTACTTC. Protein product: CASSSPSRQGQVYEQYF. The full variable domain, with the rest looked up from reference TRBV11-1 and TRBJ2-7, is EAEVAQSPRYKITEKSQAVAFWCDPISGHATLYWYRQILGQGPELLVQFQDESVVDDSQLPKDRFSAERLKGVDSTLKIQPAELGDSAMYLCASSSPSRQGQVYEQYFGPGTRLTVT.

The CDR3 DNA reads as TGCAGCGTGAGGACAGGGACGAGCAATCAGCCCCAGCATTTT. It translates to CSVRTGTSNQPQHF. J is TRBJ1-5 and V is TRBV29-1, with 8 bases identical to TRBD1. The germline V gene has CDR1 SQVTM and CDR2 ANQGSEA. J lost 1 base, V lost 6 bases, and 5 bases had no gene match. The length of the CDR3 is 14 residues.

This sequence joins TRBV6-5 and TRBJ2-1; the D gene is possibly TRBD2 (6 bases). Trimming cost V 4 bases and J 0 bases, with 13 bases left between them. Germline CDR1 is MNHEY and CDR2 is SVGAGI. This CDR3 has 16 amino acids. The CDR3 nucleotides are TGTGCCAGCAGTTCCCGACTAGTCAGCTCCTACAATGAGCAGTTCTTC. This gives the protein CASSSRLVSSYNEQFF.

The chain employs TRBV7-2 and TRBJ1-5; no clear D gene. Germline assignment: CDR1 SGHTA and CDR2 FQGNSA. The CDR3 consists of 14 residues. V was trimmed by 5 bases and J by 3 bases, leaving 11 bases between them. CDR3 in DNA: TGTGCCAGCAGCCCCCGGGAGGACAATCAGCCCCAGCATTTT. Translating gives CASSPREDNQPQHF.

The J gene is TRBJ2-7, the V gene TRBV20-1; a possible D gene is TRBD2 (5 bases). V was clipped by 5 bases and J by 7 bases, with 9 bases between them. Per the germline V gene, CDR1 is DFQATT and CDR2 is SNEGSKA (reference sequence). The length of the CDR3 is 10 residues. The CDR3 protein is CSARRDEQYF. The CDR3 nucleotides read TGCAGTGCTCGACGGGATGAGCAGTACTTC.